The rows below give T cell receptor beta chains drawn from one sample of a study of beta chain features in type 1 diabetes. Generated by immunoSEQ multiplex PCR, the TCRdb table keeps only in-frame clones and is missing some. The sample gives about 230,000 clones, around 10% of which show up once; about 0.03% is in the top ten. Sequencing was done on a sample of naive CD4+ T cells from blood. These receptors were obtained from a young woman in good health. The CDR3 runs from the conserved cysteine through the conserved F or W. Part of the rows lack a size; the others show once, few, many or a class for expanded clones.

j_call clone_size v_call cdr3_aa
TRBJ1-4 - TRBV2 CASRWEAGEKLFF
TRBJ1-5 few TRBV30 CAWSGEGNQPQHF
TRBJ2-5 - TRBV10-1 CASSERRAGGMYF
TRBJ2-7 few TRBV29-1 CSATAGFAYEQYF
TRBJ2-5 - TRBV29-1 CSVEDGRETQYF
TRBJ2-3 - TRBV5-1 CASSLTGVRTDTQYF
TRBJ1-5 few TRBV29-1 CSATGGDLSQPQHF
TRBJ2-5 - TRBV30 CAWSRLGQHQETQYF
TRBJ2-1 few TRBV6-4 CASSPALTGGGEQFF
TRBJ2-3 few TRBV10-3 CAISDSADRVTDTQYF
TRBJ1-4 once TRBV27 CASSPRPGTGGRGEKLFF